The rows below give T cell receptor beta chains drawn from one sample of a study of Graves' ophthalmopathy and Graves' hyperthyroidism. Using its own MiXCR run on the multiplex PCR reads, TCRdb lists one record per CDR3 protein. The table lists roughly 170,000 distinct CDR3 sequences, just under 40% of them singletons. The sequenced sample consisted of peripheral blood. All receptors derive from a man under 40 with Graves' ophthalmopathy. Each CDR3 is given with its conserved first and last residue. The D gene is left open where the match is weak. Expanded clones get a size class; other rows say once, few or many, or leave the size out.

J: TRBJ2-2
size: once
D: TRBD2
V: TRBV28
DNA: TGTGCCAGCACGGGGCGGGAGACCGGGGAGCTGTTTTTT
CDR3: CASTGRETGELFF

J: TRBJ2-7
size: -
D: -
V: TRBV28
DNA: TGTGCCAGCAGTACCTATCGTGAGCAGTACTTC
CDR3: CASSTYREQYF

J: TRBJ2-2
size: many
D: -
V: TRBV6-2/TRBV6-3
DNA: TGTGCCAGCAGTCCTAGGGTGGCCGGGGAGCTGTTTTTT
CDR3: CASSPRVAGELFF

J: TRBJ2-5
size: -
D: -
V: TRBV6-5
DNA: TGTGCCAGCAGTTACTCGCCCAAACAGACCCAGTACTTC
CDR3: CASSYSPKQTQYF

J: TRBJ2-7
size: many
D: -
V: TRBV11-2
DNA: TGTGCCAGCAGCTTCTCTACAGCCTACGAGCAGTACTTC
CDR3: CASSFSTAYEQYF

J: TRBJ2-7
size: -
D: TRBD2
V: TRBV28
DNA: TGTGCCAGCAGTCAAACCGGGACTAATTCCTACGAGCAGTACTTC
CDR3: CASSQTGTNSYEQYF

J: TRBJ1-6
size: many
D: -
V: TRBV28
DNA: TGTGCCAGCACTCCCCCGGGGAGGTGGGATTCCAATTCACCCCTCCACTTT
CDR3: CASTPPGRWDSNSPLHF

J: TRBJ1-6
size: many
D: -
V: TRBV11-2
DNA: TGTGCCAGCAGATTTCAGGACAGCTACCTTGGGTCACCCCTCCACTTT
CDR3: CASRFQDSYLGSPLHF

J: TRBJ2-4
size: -
D: TRBD1
V: TRBV11-2
DNA: TGTGCCAGCAGCTACCGGACAGGGGGCAACATTCAGTACTTC
CDR3: CASSYRTGGNIQYF

J: TRBJ2-7
size: many
D: -
V: TRBV5-1
DNA: TGCGCCAGCAGCTTGGTTGAGGGATCAAGGCAGTACTTC
CDR3: CASSLVEGSRQYF

J: TRBJ2-7
size: -
D: TRBD2
V: TRBV20-1
DNA: TGCAGTGCCGAAGCTCTAGCGGGGAACTCCTACGAGCAGTACTTC
CDR3: CSAEALAGNSYEQYF

J: TRBJ2-7
size: many
D: -
V: TRBV6-2/TRBV6-3
DNA: TGTGCCAGCAGTTACGCACCGGGACTCGCCTACGAGCAGTACTTC
CDR3: CASSYAPGLAYEQYF